A single sample gave rise to the 23 T cell receptor beta chains below, sequenced in a study of blood T cell repertoires in COVID-19. The assay was immunoSEQ multiplex PCR, and TCRdb's table has in-frame clones only and misses some. This sample yields more than 95,000 clones, of which over 65% are seen a single time; more than 10% belongs to the top ten. Sequenced input: peripheral blood. The receptors were sampled from a human donor in a cohort sampled during active COVID-19.

The rearrangement uses TRBV11-1 and TRBJ1-2; no clear D. The CDR3 is made up of 14 amino acids. CDR1 is SGHAT, CDR2 FQDESV, per germline (reference sequence). V lost 5 bases and J lost 8, with 18 bases in between. CDR3 sequence reads: CASSPTLELWGYTF. CDR3 nucleotide sequence: TGTGCCAGCAGCCCCACCCTGGAGCTCTGGGGCTACACCTTC.

V gene TRBV7-2 combines with J gene TRBJ2-5, with 10 bases fitting TRBD2. Germline trimming cut 5 bases from V and 4 bases from J; bases unmatched to any gene: 4. Germline V CDR1 and CDR2: SGHTA, FQGNSA. The CDR3 runs 14 residues. CDR3 protein: CASSRTSGGETQYF. CDR3 coding DNA: TGTGCCAGCAGCCGGACTAGCGGCGGAGAGACCCAGTACTTC.

Remarks on this clone: One end of the junction is discordant with germline, which a read error may explain. This CDR3 is CVSRGETGNTIYF. The CDR3 DNA sequence: TGTGTCAGCAGAGGGGAAACTGGAAACACCATATATTTT. The chain recombines TRBV6-1 with TRBJ1-3; a weak D match, TRBD1 (5 bases). This CDR3 is built from 13 residues. Germline V gene sequence: CDR1 MNHNS, CDR2 SASEGT.

This sequence joins TRBV18 and TRBJ2-2; possible D gene TRBD2, 6 bases. The germline V and J ends were trimmed by 4 bases and 2 bases, with 11 bases remaining between them. Germline values: CDR1 KGHSH, CDR2 LQKENI. The CDR3 is made up of 15 amino acids. As DNA, the CDR3 is TGTGCCAGCTCACGCGGGAACAGAAACACCGGGGAGCTGTTTTTT. Translating it yields CASSRGNRNTGELFF.

The chain links TRBV5-1 to TRBJ2-7; TRBD1 aligns across 10 bases. The CDR3 covers 14 residues. Trimming removed 3 bases from V and 1 base from J; junction bases left unmatched: 1. Germline loops: CDR1 SGHRS, CDR2 YFSETQ. CDR3 region: CASSSDRGSYEQYF. The CDR3 DNA is TGCGCCAGCAGCTCGGACAGGGGGTCCTACGAGCAGTACTTC.

The rearrangement uses TRBV19 and TRBJ1-1; TRBD1 agrees at 8 bases. The V segment lost 3 bases and the J segment 1 base; nucleotides outside the gene matches: 4. The germline gives CDR1 LNHDA, CDR2 SQIVND (reference sequence). This CDR3 has 15 residues. CDR3 sequence (DNA): TGTGCCAGTAGTATTCGAGGACAGGGGAACACTGAAGCTTTCTTT. It translates to CASSIRGQGNTEAFF.

The chain recombines TRBV10-3 with TRBJ1-1; 8 bases map to TRBD1. The germline V gene has CDR1 ENHRY and CDR2 SYGVKD. Unmatched junction bases numbered 2, after V lost 4 bases and J lost 1 base. This CDR3 region has 14 residues. CDR3 in DNA: TGTGCCATCAGTGCAGGGGGCCGGAACACTGAAGCTTTCTTT. This codes for CAISAGGRNTEAFF.

This clone turned up a few times. This chain links TRBV10-3 with TRBJ2-1, with a weak D call TRBD2 (5 bases). The CDR3 is 17 amino acids. V was shortened by 2 bases and J by 0 bases, with 14 bases between the two germline ends. Germline assignment: CDR1 ENHRY and CDR2 SYGVKD. The chain's CDR3 is CAISENRKGSSYNEQFF. CDR3 bases: TGTGCCATCAGTGAGAATCGTAAAGGGAGCTCCTACAATGAGCAGTTCTTC.

The chain uses TRBV5-5 and TRBJ1-2; 11 bases fit TRBD1. The V gene end was trimmed by 0 bases and the J gene end by 4 bases; junction bases not matched to a gene: 5. The CDR3 runs 16 residues. Germline V gene lookup returns CDR1 SGHKS and CDR2 YYEKEE (reference sequence). CDR3 DNA sequence: TGTGCCAGCAGCTTGGGTCCCGGGACAGGGGGCTATGGCTACACCTTC. This sequence encodes CASSLGPGTGGYGYTF.

J is TRBJ2-1 and V is TRBV7-3; 8 bases map to TRBD2. The CDR3 sequence is 15 residues long. Trimming took 5 bases from V and 2 from J; bases not matched to a gene: 5. CDR1 is SGHTA and CDR2 is FQGTGA in the germline V gene. The CDR3 loop reads CASSVYSGAYNEQFF. In DNA, the CDR3 is TGTGCCAGCAGCGTCTATAGCGGGGCCTACAATGAGCAGTTCTTC.

The chain employs TRBV3-1 (or the pseudogene TRBV3-2) and TRBJ1-1; TRBD1 might be the D (5 bases). Trimming took 1 base from V and 7 from J, leaving 7 bases between them. CDR1 and CDR2 from the germline V gene are LGHDT and YNNKEL (reference sequence). The CDR3 is 12 amino acids. The CDR3 sequence: CASSQVGGEAFF. CDR3 sequence (DNA): TGTGCCAGCAGCCAAGTGGGGGGTGAAGCTTTCTTT.

The chain uses TRBV15 and TRBJ2-2; 9 bases align to TRBD2. The germline gives CDR1 LNHNV, CDR2 YYDKDF (reference sequence). The CDR3 contains 19 residues. V was pared by 0 bases and J by 5 bases, with 13 bases of the junction left unmatched. CDR3 DNA sequence: TGTGCCACCAGCAGAGATCTGAGGAGCGGGGGGCCGCGGACCGGGGAGCTGTTTTTT. Protein: CATSRDLRSGGPRTGELFF.

This rearrangement joins TRBV5-5 to TRBJ1-2; maybe TRBD1 (5 bases). The germline gives CDR1 SGHKS, CDR2 YYEKEE (reference sequence). The CDR3 is 13 residues long. The V end was cut by 4 bases, the J end by 4 bases, with 11 bases between. The CDR3 loop is CASSTGHFYGYTF. Here the CDR3 DNA reads TGTGCCAGCAGCACCGGACACTTCTATGGCTACACCTTC.

A single count supports this clone. The chain links TRBV9 to TRBJ1-2; 7 positions agree with TRBD1. The germline CDR1 and CDR2 sequences are SGDLS and YYNGEE. V lost 0 bases, J lost 5 bases, and 4 bases stayed unmatched. The CDR3 is 14 amino acids. The CDR3, as DNA: TGTGCCAGCAGCGTAGGTGACAGGGAGTATGGCTACACCTTC. Its translation is CASSVGDREYGYTF.

The chain couples TRBV28 to TRBJ1-4, with TRBD1 as a possible D gene (6 bases). V was clipped by 4 bases and J by 6 bases, with 15 bases between them. The CDR3 contains 15 residues. Germline CDR1 MDHEN, CDR2 SYDVKM. CDR3 loop: CASSSGGGHDEKLFF. The DNA of the CDR3 is TGTGCCAGCAGTTCCGGGGGGGGGCATGATGAAAAACTGTTTTTT.

This chain joins TRBV10-3 and TRBJ1-5; 7 bases map to TRBD1. CDR1 and CDR2 (germline): ENHRY, SYGVKD. After removal of 6 bases from V and 2 bases from J, the junction contained 7 bases not matched to a gene. The CDR3 contains 15 residues. The CDR3 sequence: CAIRAGGSGNQPQHF. Here the CDR3 DNA reads TGTGCCATCAGGGCAGGGGGATCGGGCAATCAGCCCCAGCATTTT.

This clone showed up just a few times. The gene calls are TRBV27 and TRBJ2-1, with TRBD2 matching 10 bases. Germline lookup yields CDR1 MNHEY and CDR2 SMNVEV (reference sequence). The J segment lost 8 bases and the V segment lost 3 bases, leaving 4 bases of the junction unmatched. The CDR3 is made up of 14 amino acids. CDR3 DNA sequence: TGTGCCAGCAGTTTGCTAGCGGGGGTCCATGAGCAGTTCTTC. It specifies CASSLLAGVHEQFF.

The chain carries TRBV6-2 or TRBV6-3 and TRBJ1-5; 7 nucleotides match TRBD1. There are 15 residues in the CDR3. Per the germline V gene, CDR1 is MNHEY and CDR2 is SVGEGT. Trimming at V came to 6 bases and at J to 3 bases, leaving 8 bases not matched to a gene. The CDR3: CASSLGQVNNQPQHF. CDR3 bases: TGTGCCAGCAGCTTAGGACAGGTAAACAATCAGCCCCAGCATTTT.

The rearrangement links TRBV19 to TRBJ2-1; 7 bases agree with TRBD1. The CDR3 is 15 amino acids. The germline gives CDR1 LNHDA, CDR2 SQIVND (reference sequence). The V gene end was trimmed by 6 bases and the J gene end by 1 base; junction bases not matched to a gene: 6. CDR3 nucleotides: TGTGCCAGTAGCTCAGGGGGACGGTCCTACAATGAGCAGTTCTTC. This codes for CASSSGGRSYNEQFF.

The chain uses TRBV7-2 and TRBJ1-3; possible D gene TRBD1, 6 bases. V dropped 5 bases and J dropped 0 bases, with 11 bases sitting between them. The germline gives CDR1 SGHTA, CDR2 FQGNSA. The CDR3 length is 15 residues. The CDR3 is CASSRGRISGNTIYF. The CDR3 nucleotides are TGTGCCAGCAGCAGGGGGAGAATCTCTGGAAACACCATATATTTT.

The rearrangement uses TRBV6-6 and TRBJ1-1; TRBD1 is a possible D gene (6 bases). Germline V gene lookup returns CDR1 MNHNY and CDR2 SVGAGI (reference sequence). V lost 5 bases and J 0 bases, leaving 16 bases between the germline ends. The CDR3 extends over 16 amino acids. The CDR3 protein is CASSRPMTGLNTEAFF. Here the CDR3 DNA reads TGTGCCAGCAGTCGACCAATGACAGGCTTGAACACTGAAGCTTTCTTT.

V usage is TRBV6-1 and J usage is TRBJ2-5, with TRBD2 matching over 9 bases. The CDR3 is made up of 11 amino acids. The germline gives CDR1 MNHNS, CDR2 SASEGT. The V and J ends lost 0 bases and 14 bases, in that order; junction bases with no gene match: 1. This CDR3 is CASSEAGLAYF. CDR3 coding DNA: TGTGCCAGCAGTGAAGCGGGACTAGCTTACTTC.

This chain joins TRBV4-2 and TRBJ2-1, with D possibly matching TRBD1 (6 bases). Germline assignment: CDR1 LGHNA and CDR2 YNFKEQ. Trimming stripped 4 bases from V and 0 bases from J, with 13 bases between. This CDR3 comprises 16 residues. The CDR3 coding sequence is TGTGCCAGCAGCCCAACAGGGATGGCCTCCTACAATGAGCAGTTCTTC. This translates into CASSPTGMASYNEQFF.